This T cell receptor (beta chain) stems from a study of PD-1 blockade in classical Hodgkin lymphoma (dated by TCRdb to the early 2020s). Regarding the research as a whole: Nivolumab dosing was 3 mg/kg intravenously every 2 weeks, continuing until either disease progression or unacceptable toxicity. A peripheral blood immune signature of response to PD-1 blockade in classical Hodgkin lymphoma was defined using TCR beta sequencing and CyTOF. Results the study describes overall, beyond this receptor: Baseline TCR diversity was reported to be lower in newly diagnosed patients than in healthy donors, and even lower in relapsed/refractory patients. The study was restricted to a single clinical trial cohort, and the causes of repertoire differences, possibly disease activity or prior therapy, were left undefined. Lower diversity was seen in patients whose nivolumab began less than 1 year after ASCT, and these patients were left out of later analyses so that immune reconstitution would not confound the results. Trial patients achieving complete response had baseline diversity similar to newly diagnosed patients, whereas partial responders and progressors had significantly lower diversity. By C4D1, a significant rise was seen in CD4+ TCR diversity but not in CD8+ TCR diversity (p=0.0027 vs p=0.16), and the rise was most apparent among complete responders (p=0.02).

The time point label on this specimen signifies: cycle 1 day 1 (C1D1), immediately before nivolumab initiation. All trial patients had relapsed after autologous stem cell transplantation, with cohorts A, B and C differing in prior brentuximab vedotin exposure. The trial cohort included 56 patients with relapsed/refractory classical Hodgkin lymphoma, and each patient had a best overall response of complete response, partial response or progressive disease. Trial patients were treated with single-agent nivolumab in the multi-cohort phase II CheckMate 205 trial. An independent review committee assessed best overall response by applying the 2007 International Working Group response criteria. Trial PBMCs were collected immediately before nivolumab initiation (C1D1) and during therapy at cycle 2 day 1 and cycle 4 day 1. After peripheral blood was drawn into 8 mL Vacutainer Cell Preparation Tubes, PBMCs were isolated by centrifugation and then cryopreserved.

The count of this clone is one. Its antigen is unknown. Per-base qualities were not stored, and no clone one base away is much larger. The Qiagen DNeasy kit was used to extract genomic DNA both from unsorted PBMCs and from the negatively selected CD4+ and CD8+ fractions. TCR beta CDR3 regions were subjected to amplification by immunoSEQ multiplex PCR with primers that anneal to V and J segments. A synthetic immune receptor repertoire was used to minimize amplification bias, and remaining bias was computationally removed after sequencing. In the paper's pipeline: Custom Python scripts were used to quantify repertoire diversity as the Shannon entropy index. Unsorted, CD4+ and CD8+ repertoires were analyzed separately, except in combined analyses where CD4+ and CD8+ sequences were merged in silico. A clone counted as expanded when the clone's frequency after treatment rose at least 2-fold relative to C1D1, and clones undetected at baseline were given a pseudocount of 0.5. Clones with 0 or 1 copy at C1D1 were classified as singleton clones, and clones with 2 or more copies were classified as non-singleton clones. Clones expanded in unsorted samples were labelled as CD4+, CD8+ or unknown by matching protein sequences in sorted samples from the same patient. Diversity changes from C1D1 to C4D1 were tested in paired samples using Wilcoxon tests. This is the immuneACCESS table as TCRdb keeps it, with only in-frame sequences that have V and J called. A part of the clones is gone; compared with another copy, unresolved V genes explain less than half, and the rest is unexplained. V, J and clone size are those of that table, while D and trimming were read from the DNA. This sample comprises more than 50,000 clones, roughly nine tenths of them detected only once. The biggest ten clones account for approximately 9.8% of the sample.

Via the germline V gene (reference sequence), CDR1 is PRHDT and CDR2 FYEKMQ. V and J lose 0 bases and 6 bases, and a span of 11 bases separates them. The CDR3 has 14 amino acids, counting the end cysteine and phenylalanine. Of all the DNA, just the CDR3 is kept, 42 bases in frame from base 1. The clonotype comes from a human donor with classical Hodgkin lymphoma. Sequencing used peripheral blood mononuclear cells (PBMCs), obtained at baseline. The rearrangement joined TRBV13 to TRBJ1-2; no confident D gene assignment can be made. The CDR3 region has the sequence CASSLGDRRHGYTF. The nucleotides are TGTGCCAGCAGCTTAGGGGACCGCAGACATGGCTACACCTTC.